This TCR beta chain derives from a study of Graves' ophthalmopathy and Graves' hyperthyroidism. Points from the study as a whole: This model predicted ophthalmopathy progression (sensitivity 65% to 71%, specificity about 72%).

V gave up 3 bases and J gave up 2 bases, with 11 bases separating them. The CDR3 spans 15 residues. Germline CDR1 MDHEN, CDR2 SYDVKM. Under 3 months in duration, the ophthalmopathy in affected donors had moderate-to-severe activity, CAS ≥3 and NOSPECS ≥4. CDR3 regions of TCR beta were amplified from RNA transcripts. The first-round RT-PCR employed HTBI primers together with the Qiagen OneStep RT-PCR kit. A multiplex PCR was then performed as the second round. TCRdb analysed the multiplex PCR reads with MiXCR anew, one entry per CDR3 protein. The sample holds approximately 460,000 distinct CDR3 sequences; approximately 15% are singletons and the top ten take roughly 10%. This clonotype was detected many times. Antigen unknown.

The specimen was blood. The V and J genes are TRBV28 and TRBJ1-5; D possibly corresponds to TRBD1 (6 bases). The clonotype was recovered from a young woman with Graves' ophthalmopathy. Written as DNA, the CDR3 is TGTGCCAGCAGTTTGCTGTCAGGGGGCAATCAGCCCCAGCATTTT. Protein: CASSLLSGGNQPQHF.